This T cell receptor beta chain was documented in a study of T cell responses to AZD1222 COVID-19 vaccine. Study results and caveats: Repertoire samples came only from after the peak T cell response. Regions 160-218 and 743-854 held dominance among vaccine-associated CD4 TCRs, which spanned spike. A reported finding is that nearly half of spike-specific TCRs target unmutated variant regions. When two AZD1222 doses had been given, Spike-specific TCR breadth and depth rose.

The table came from immunoSEQ multiplex PCR; TCRdb's copy has only in-frame clones and leaves some out. This sample has 150,000 or so clones, with 85% to 90% found just once. V shed 0 bases and J shed 2 bases, with 11 bases lying between them. The germline CDR1 and CDR2 sequences are SGHNT and YYREEE (reference sequence). The CDR3 runs to 15 residues. A word on this clone: No antigen is known for it.

The chain is built from TRBV5-4 and TRBJ1-1, with D perhaps matching TRBD1 (6 bases). The sequencing here drew on peripheral blood, taken on day 0 of AZD1222 vaccination. This sequence was found in an adult in good health. The chain's CDR3 is CASSLVSTGNTEAFF. The CDR3 DNA reads as TGTGCCAGCAGCTTGGTCTCGACAGGCAACACTGAAGCTTTCTTT.